This note documents a single T cell receptor beta chain sequence. Its matching antigen is unknown. This specimen comes from a study of T cell responses to AZD1222 COVID-19 vaccine. Sequencing used immunoSEQ multiplex PCR; TCRdb keeps in-frame clones, though not all of them. Here the sample spans about 110,000 clones, around 89% being singletons. This CDR3 comprises 12 residues. V was trimmed by 3 bases and J by 6 bases, leaving 6 bases between them. Germline V gene sequence: CDR1 WNHNN, CDR2 SYGVQD (reference sequence). Study observations and caveats: Donors were mostly white British, more females; clonal diversity possibly underestimated. Recipients of AZD1222 seropositive at baseline numbered only 5 to 7. Repertoires were collected only later (after the peak T cell response had occurred).

The source is an adult in good health. The starting material was peripheral blood, obtained on day 0 of AZD1222 vaccination. The chain employs TRBV10-1 and TRBJ2-1; no firm D call. CDR3 loop: CASSDPLNEQFF. The DNA of the CDR3 is TGCGCCAGCAGTGATCCACTCAATGAGCAGTTCTTC.